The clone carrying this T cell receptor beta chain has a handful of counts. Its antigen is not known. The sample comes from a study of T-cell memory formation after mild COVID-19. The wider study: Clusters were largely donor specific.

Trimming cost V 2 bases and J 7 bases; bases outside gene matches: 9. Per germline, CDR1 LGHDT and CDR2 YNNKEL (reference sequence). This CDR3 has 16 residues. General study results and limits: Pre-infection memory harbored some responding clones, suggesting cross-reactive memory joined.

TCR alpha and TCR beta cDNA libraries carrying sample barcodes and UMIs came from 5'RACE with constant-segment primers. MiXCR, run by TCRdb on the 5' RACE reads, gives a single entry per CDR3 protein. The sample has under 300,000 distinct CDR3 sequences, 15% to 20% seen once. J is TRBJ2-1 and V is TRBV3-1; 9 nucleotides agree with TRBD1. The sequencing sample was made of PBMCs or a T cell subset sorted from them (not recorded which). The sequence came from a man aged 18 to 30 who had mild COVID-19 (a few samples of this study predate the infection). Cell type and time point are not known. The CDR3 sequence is CASSQLGDRVMNEQFF. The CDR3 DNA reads TGTGCCAGCAGCCAACTTGGGGACAGGGTAATGAATGAGCAGTTCTTC.